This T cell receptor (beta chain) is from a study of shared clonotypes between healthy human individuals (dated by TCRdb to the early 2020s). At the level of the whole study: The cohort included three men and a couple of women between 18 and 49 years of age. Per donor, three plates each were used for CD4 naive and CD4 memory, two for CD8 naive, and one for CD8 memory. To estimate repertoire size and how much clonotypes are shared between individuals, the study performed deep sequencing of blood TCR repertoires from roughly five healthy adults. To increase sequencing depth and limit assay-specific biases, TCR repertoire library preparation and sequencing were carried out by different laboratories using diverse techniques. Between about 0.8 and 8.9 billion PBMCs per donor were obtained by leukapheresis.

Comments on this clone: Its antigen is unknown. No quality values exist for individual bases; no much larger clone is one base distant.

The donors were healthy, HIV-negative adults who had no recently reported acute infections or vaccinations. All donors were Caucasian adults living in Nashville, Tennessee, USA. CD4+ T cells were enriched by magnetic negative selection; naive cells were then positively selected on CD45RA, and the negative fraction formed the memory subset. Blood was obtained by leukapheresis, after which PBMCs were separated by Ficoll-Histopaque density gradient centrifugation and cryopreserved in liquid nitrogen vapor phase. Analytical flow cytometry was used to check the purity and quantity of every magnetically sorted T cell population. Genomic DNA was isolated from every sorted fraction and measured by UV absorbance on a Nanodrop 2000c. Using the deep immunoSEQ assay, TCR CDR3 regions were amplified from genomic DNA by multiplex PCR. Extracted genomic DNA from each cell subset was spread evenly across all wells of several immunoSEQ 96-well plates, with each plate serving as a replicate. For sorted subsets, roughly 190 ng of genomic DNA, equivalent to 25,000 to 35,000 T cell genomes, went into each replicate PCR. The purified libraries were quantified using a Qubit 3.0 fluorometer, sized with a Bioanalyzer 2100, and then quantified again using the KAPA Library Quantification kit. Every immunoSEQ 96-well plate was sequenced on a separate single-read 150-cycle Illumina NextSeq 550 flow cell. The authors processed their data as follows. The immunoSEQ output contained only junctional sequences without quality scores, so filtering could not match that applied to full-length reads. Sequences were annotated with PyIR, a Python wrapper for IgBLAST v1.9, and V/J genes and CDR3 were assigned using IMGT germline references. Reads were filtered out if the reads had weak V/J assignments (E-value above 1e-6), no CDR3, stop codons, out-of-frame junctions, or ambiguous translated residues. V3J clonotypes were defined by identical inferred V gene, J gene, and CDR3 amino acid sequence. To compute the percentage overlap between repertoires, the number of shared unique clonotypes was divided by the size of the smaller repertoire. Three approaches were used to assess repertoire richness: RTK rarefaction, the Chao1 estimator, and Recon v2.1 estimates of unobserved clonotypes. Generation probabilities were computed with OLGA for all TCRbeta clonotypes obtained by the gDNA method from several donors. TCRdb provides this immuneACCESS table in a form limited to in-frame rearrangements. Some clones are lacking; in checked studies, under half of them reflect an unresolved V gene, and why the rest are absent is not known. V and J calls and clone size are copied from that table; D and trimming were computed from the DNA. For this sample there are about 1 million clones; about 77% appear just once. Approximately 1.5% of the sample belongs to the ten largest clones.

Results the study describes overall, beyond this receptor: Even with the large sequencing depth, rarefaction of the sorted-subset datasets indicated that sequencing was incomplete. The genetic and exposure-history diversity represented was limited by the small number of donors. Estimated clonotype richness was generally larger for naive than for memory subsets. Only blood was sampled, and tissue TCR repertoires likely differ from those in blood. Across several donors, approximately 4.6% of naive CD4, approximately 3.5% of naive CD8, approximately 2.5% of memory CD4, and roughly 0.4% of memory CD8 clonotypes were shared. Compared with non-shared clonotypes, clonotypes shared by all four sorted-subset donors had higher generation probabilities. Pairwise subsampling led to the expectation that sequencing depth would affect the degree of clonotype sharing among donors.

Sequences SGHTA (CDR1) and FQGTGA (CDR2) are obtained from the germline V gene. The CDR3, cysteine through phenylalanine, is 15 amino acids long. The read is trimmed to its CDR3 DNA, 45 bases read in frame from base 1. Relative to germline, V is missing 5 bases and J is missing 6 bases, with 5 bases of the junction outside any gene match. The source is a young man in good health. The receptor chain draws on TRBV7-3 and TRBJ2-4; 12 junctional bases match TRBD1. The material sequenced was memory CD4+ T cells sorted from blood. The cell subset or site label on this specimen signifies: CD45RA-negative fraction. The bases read TGTGCCAGCAGCAAGGGACAGGGGGCTGGAAACATTCAGTACTTC. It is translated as CASSKGQGAGNIQYF.